These 27 T cell receptor beta chains were all obtained from the same sample, sequenced in a study of CD4 and CD8 cells across lung adenocarcinoma regions. TCRdb reprocessed the PCR reads with MiXCR, giving one entry per CDR3 protein. The sample carries 20,000 to 30,000 distinct CDR3 sequences, around 50% recorded once. The material sequenced was CD4+ T cells from the center of a lung tumor. These receptors all come from a male donor with lung adenocarcinoma. The CD4 and CD8 labels of this study may be unreliable.

As for this clonotype: Relative to the germline gene, one junction end is altered; a read error may explain this. V is TRBV6-1 and J is TRBJ2-1; D perhaps matches TRBD2 (6 bases). This CDR3 comprises 14 residues. Per the germline V gene, CDR1 is MNHNS and CDR2 is SASEGT. The CDR3 DNA is TGTGCCAGCAGTCTCTTTTCTAGCGCCGGGGAGCTGTTCTTC. Its protein is CASSLFSSAGELFF.

The genes are TRBV27 and TRBJ2-5; D might be TRBD1 (6 bases). Trimming took 8 bases from V and 1 from J, leaving 20 bases between them. This CDR3 has 16 residues. Germline V CDR1 and CDR2: MNHEY, SMNVEV (reference sequence). CDR3 loop: CASGRGQGPGQETQYF. The CDR3 bases are TGTGCCAGCGGCAGAGGCCAGGGGCCAGGCCAAGAGACCCAGTACTTC.

The chain joins TRBV11-3 to TRBJ2-2; the D gene could be TRBD1 or TRBD2 (6 bases each). V was trimmed by 5 bases and J by 3 bases, leaving 16 bases between them. Germline V gene data show CDR1 as SGHNT and CDR2 as YENEEA. The CDR3 contains 16 residues. This CDR3 reads CASSGIGGRYTGELFF. CDR3 coding DNA: TGTGCCAGCAGCGGAATAGGGGGGCGTTACACCGGGGAGCTGTTTTTT.

This clonotype has a handful of counts. The chain is built from TRBV6-5 and TRBJ2-7; D may be TRBD1 (5 bases). CDR3 length equals 16 residues. Germline loops: CDR1 MNHEY, CDR2 SVGAGI. V shed 2 bases and J shed 4 bases, with 18 bases lying between them. This CDR3 is CASSYAVNQAGYEQYF. The CDR3 DNA is TGTGCCAGCAGTTACGCCGTGAATCAGGCAGGGTACGAGCAGTACTTC.

V gene TRBV6-1 combines with J gene TRBJ2-1; unclear D gene. The DNA matches TRBJ2-7 better at its end, which makes the J call doubtful. This CDR3 contains 14 residues. Germline assignment: CDR1 MNHNS and CDR2 SASEGT. CDR3 in amino acids: CASSAEPSAYEQYF. For the CDR3, the DNA is TGTGCCAGCAGTGCGGAGCCGAGCGCCTACGAGCAGTACTTC.

This clonotype was seen only once. With a much larger clone just one base away, this may be a read error. J is TRBJ1-1 and V is TRBV12-3 or TRBV12-4; a possible D gene is TRBD1 (5 bases). This CDR3 spans 12 amino acids. This chain's CDR3 is CASKRLAGEASF. CDR3 nucleotide sequence: TGTGCCAGCAAGCGACTCGCGGGGGAAGCTTCCTTT.

This clonotype was counted once. The chain combines TRBV3-1 with TRBJ2-6; D is unresolved. This CDR3 spans 16 amino acids. V was shortened by 3 bases and J by 5 bases, with 14 bases between the two germline ends. Germline V lookup: CDR1 LGHDT, CDR2 YNNKEL (reference sequence). The CDR3: CASSQTATHWANVLTF. CDR3 in DNA: TGTGCCAGCAGCCAGACCGCCACGCACTGGGCCAACGTCCTGACTTTC.

This clonotype was recorded at least ten times. The chain recombines TRBV6-1 with TRBJ1-3; D is ambiguous. The CDR3 spans 15 residues. V lost 1 base, J lost 0 bases, and 7 bases lay in between. Germline values: CDR1 MNHNS, CDR2 SASEGT. DNA for the CDR3: TGTGCCAGCAGTGAAGAGAAGGGCTCTGGAAACACCATATATTTT. Translated: CASSEEKGSGNTIYF.

With respect to this clonotype: This CDR3 is missing its conserved last phenylalanine or tryptophan, likely due to a read error. The DNA is omitted, as the CDR3 cannot be located on it reliably, and the CDR3 follows TCRdb's listing. This chain links TRBV7-1 with TRBJ2-1. TRBV7-1 is an ORF for which the function is uncertain. The length of the CDR3 is 8 amino acids, counting both ends. Here the CDR3 reads CAQQLIEN.

This clonotype was detected many times. DNA of the CDR3: TGTGCCAGCAGAAACAGGGGGGGGAACACTGAAGCTTTCTTT. Its translation: CASRNRGGNTEAFF. The J gene is TRBJ1-1, the V gene TRBV6-1; 8 nucleotides line up with TRBD1. The CDR3 extends over 14 amino acids. The V gene's germline CDR1 is MNHNS and CDR2 SASEGT. Trimming cost V 6 bases and J 1 base; bases outside gene matches: 4.

The V gene is TRBV10-1, the J gene TRBJ2-5; the D gene is possibly TRBD2 (6 bases). Looked up from germline, CDR1 is WNHNN and CDR2 is SYGVQD (reference sequence). The V and J ends lost 2 bases and 2 bases respectively, with 6 bases between them. CDR3 length: 13 residues. CDR3 nucleotides: TGCGCCAGCAGTGAGGGGACTCAAGAGACCCAGTACTTC. This gives the protein CASSEGTQETQYF.

This chain uses TRBV6-1 with TRBJ2-3, with no clear D. The DNA matches TRBJ2-7 better at its end, which makes the J call doubtful. This CDR3 comprises 11 residues. Germline CDR1 reads MNHNS; CDR2 reads SASEGT. In nucleotides, the CDR3 is TGTGCCGTCCGAAGCACAGACATGCAGTACTTC. The encoded protein is CAVRSTDMQYF.

The chain has TRBV27 and TRBJ2-2; 9 bases agree with TRBD2. The J call may be incorrect, as the DNA end agrees better with TRBJ2-3. The V gene's germline CDR1 is MNHEY and CDR2 SMNVEV (reference sequence). This CDR3 is 15 amino acids long. The CDR3 region has the DNA TGTGCCAGCATAGCGGGAGCTGCTGGCACCGGGGAGCAGTATTTT. Protein product: CASIAGAAGTGEQYF.

There are a few counts of this clonotype. V and J are TRBV6-1 and TRBJ2-1; D is tentatively TRBD1 or TRBD2 (5 bases each). CDR1 MNHNS and CDR2 SASEGT come from the germline V gene. This CDR3 region has 15 residues. V lost 7 bases and J lost 0, with 13 bases in between. As DNA, the CDR3 is TGTGCCAGCACCCGAGGGGTTAGCTCCTACAATGAGCAGTTCTTC. Translated, it gives CASTRGVSSYNEQFF.

This chain uses TRBV6-1 with TRBJ2-1; 9 positions agree with TRBD2. The J call may be faulty, since TRBJ2-7 better matches the DNA end. The germline gives CDR1 MNHNS, CDR2 SASEGT. The CDR3 is made up of 17 amino acids. The CDR3 is CASTDPGLAGHPNEQYF. CDR3 bases: TGTGCCAGCACCGACCCTGGGCTAGCGGGACATCCCAATGAGCAGTACTTC.

The gene calls are TRBV27 and TRBJ2-7; TRBD2 matches 9 bases. Germline CDR1 MNHEY, CDR2 SMNVEV (reference sequence). The CDR3 contains 14 residues. With 5 bases clipped from V and 4 bases from J, the junction kept 6 bases outside the gene matches. Here the CDR3 DNA reads TGTGCCAGCAGTATAGCGGGAGCTGGTTACGAGCAGTACTTC. This translates into CASSIAGAGYEQYF.

The J gene is TRBJ2-7, the V gene TRBV9, with 7 positions matching TRBD2. The germline V gene encodes CDR1 SGDLS and CDR2 YYNGEE. The length of the CDR3 is 15 residues. The V gene end was trimmed by 0 bases and the J gene end by 3 bases; junction bases not matched to a gene: 6. The CDR3 loop is CASSVGAGILYEQYF. As DNA, the CDR3 is TGTGCCAGCAGCGTAGGAGCGGGAATCCTCTACGAGCAGTACTTC.

This clonotype turned up a few times. V usage is TRBV6-1 and J usage is TRBJ2-5; 7 nucleotides align to TRBD1. This CDR3 is 14 amino acids long. Germline-derived CDR1 and CDR2 are MNHNS and SASEGT. V trimming: 6 bases; J trimming: 2 bases; junction bases outside the gene matches: 6. CDR3 sequence reads: CASRDPGQQETQYF. CDR3 nucleotide sequence: TGTGCCAGCAGGGACCCGGGACAGCAAGAGACCCAGTACTTC.

This clonotype was counted many times. The J gene is TRBJ1-2, the V gene TRBV6-5; weak D call: TRBD1 (6 bases). Germline CDR1 and CDR2: MNHEY and SVGAGI. The V end lost 5 bases, the J end lost 0 bases, and 7 bases lay between the germline ends. The CDR3 is 13 residues long. CDR3 amino acids: CASSRDTNYGYTF. The DNA for the CDR3 is TGTGCCAGCAGTCGGGACACTAACTATGGCTACACCTTC.

Regarding this clonotype: Its ends do not fully match the called genes, so a read error is possible. The CDR3 bases are TGTGCCCTGGGACTCCAGTCTGGAATTACAGATGCGCAGTATTTT. The encoded protein is CALGLQSGITDAQYF. The chain joins TRBV10-3 to TRBJ2-3; D may be TRBD2 (6 bases). The CDR3 sequence is 15 residues long. Per germline, CDR1 ENHRY and CDR2 SYGVKD.

The chain recombines TRBV20-1 with TRBJ2-3; D not resolved. The V end lost 3 bases, the J end lost 6 bases, and 13 bases lay between the germline ends. The CDR3 is made up of 13 amino acids. The germline gives CDR1 DFQATT, CDR2 SNEGSKA (reference sequence). The CDR3 loop reads CSARGRLGDTQYF. The DNA for the CDR3 is TGCAGTGCTAGGGGAAGGCTTGGGGATACGCAGTATTTT.

The rearrangement links TRBV27 to TRBJ2-4; D is perhaps TRBD1 (5 bases). Trimming left V 5 bases short and J 12 bases short, with 23 bases between. The germline V gene has CDR1 MNHEY and CDR2 SMNVEV (reference sequence). There are 15 residues in the CDR3. CDR3 in DNA: TGTGCCAGCAGTCAAGGGGTTATAGCCAAAGACACTCAGTACTTC. Protein sequence: CASSQGVIAKDTQYF.

The sample holds a few counts of this clonotype. A much bigger clone sits one base away, suggesting this may be a read error. This chain uses TRBV6-1 with TRBJ1-1; no clear D. V was clipped by 10 bases and J by 1 base, with 13 bases between them. Germline loops: CDR1 MNHNS, CDR2 SASEGT. This CDR3 has 13 amino acids. CDR3 DNA: TGTGCCAATTCCCTTAATCAGAACACTGAAGCTTTCTTT. It is translated as CANSLNQNTEAFF.

This clonotype was seen more than once but under ten times. This rearrangement joins TRBV6-5 to TRBJ2-5, with D perhaps TRBD1 (5 bases). CDR3 size: 13 residues. The V end lost 2 bases, the J end lost 7 bases, and 11 bases lay between the germline ends. Germline V lookup: CDR1 MNHEY, CDR2 SVGAGI. The chain's CDR3 is CASSYDRRGTQYF. The CDR3, as DNA: TGTGCCAGCAGTTACGACCGAAGGGGGACCCAGTACTTC.

The chain combines TRBV10-1 with TRBJ2-3, with 9 bases that match TRBD2. Gene TRBJ2-7 matches the end of the DNA better, so the J call may be wrong. The CDR3 is 13 amino acids. Looked up from germline, CDR1 is WNHNN and CDR2 is SYGVQD (reference sequence). In nucleotides, the CDR3 is TGCGCCCGCGGGGGGGCGGGCAAAGAGACGCAGTACTTC. Translation: CARGGAGKETQYF.

The V call is TRBV7-2, the J call TRBJ2-1, with D perhaps assigned TRBD1 or TRBD2 (5 bases each). The J call may be incorrect, as the DNA end agrees better with TRBJ2-7. The CDR3 covers 15 residues. The V gene's germline CDR1 is SGHTA and CDR2 FQGNSA. Here the CDR3 reads CASSRDPRPPHEQYF. The CDR3 bases are TGTGCCAGCAGCAGGGACCCCCGACCCCCTCACGAGCAGTACTTC.

With regard to this clonotype: One end of the junction does not line up with germline, which may come from a read error. The genes are TRBV6-5 and TRBJ2-2; D may be TRBD2 (6 bases). The CDR3 sequence is 16 residues long. Germline CDR1 reads MNHEY; CDR2 reads SVGAGI. Written as DNA, the CDR3 is TGTGCCAGCAGTTACTCGGGCTTAGCGGACGCGGGTGAGCAGTTTTTT. Protein sequence: CASSYSGLADAGEQFF.